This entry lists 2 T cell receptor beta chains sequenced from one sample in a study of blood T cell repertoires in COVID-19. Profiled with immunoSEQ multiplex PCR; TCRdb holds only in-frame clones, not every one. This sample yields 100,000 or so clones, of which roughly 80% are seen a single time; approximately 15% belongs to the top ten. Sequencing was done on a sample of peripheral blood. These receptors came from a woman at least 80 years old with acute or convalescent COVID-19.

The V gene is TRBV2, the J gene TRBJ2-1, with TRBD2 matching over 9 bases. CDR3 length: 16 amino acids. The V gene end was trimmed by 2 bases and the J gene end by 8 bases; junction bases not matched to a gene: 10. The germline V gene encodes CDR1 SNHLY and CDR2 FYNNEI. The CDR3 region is CASSELAGAGLHEQFF. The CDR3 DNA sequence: TGTGCCAGCAGTGAATTAGCGGGAGCAGGGTTACATGAGCAGTTCTTC.

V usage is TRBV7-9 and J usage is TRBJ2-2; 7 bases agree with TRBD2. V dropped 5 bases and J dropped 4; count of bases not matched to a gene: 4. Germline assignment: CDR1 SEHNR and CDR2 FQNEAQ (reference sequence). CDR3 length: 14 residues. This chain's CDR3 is CASSTGTTTGELFF. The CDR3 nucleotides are TGTGCCAGCAGCACCGGGACTACCACCGGGGAGCTGTTTTTT.